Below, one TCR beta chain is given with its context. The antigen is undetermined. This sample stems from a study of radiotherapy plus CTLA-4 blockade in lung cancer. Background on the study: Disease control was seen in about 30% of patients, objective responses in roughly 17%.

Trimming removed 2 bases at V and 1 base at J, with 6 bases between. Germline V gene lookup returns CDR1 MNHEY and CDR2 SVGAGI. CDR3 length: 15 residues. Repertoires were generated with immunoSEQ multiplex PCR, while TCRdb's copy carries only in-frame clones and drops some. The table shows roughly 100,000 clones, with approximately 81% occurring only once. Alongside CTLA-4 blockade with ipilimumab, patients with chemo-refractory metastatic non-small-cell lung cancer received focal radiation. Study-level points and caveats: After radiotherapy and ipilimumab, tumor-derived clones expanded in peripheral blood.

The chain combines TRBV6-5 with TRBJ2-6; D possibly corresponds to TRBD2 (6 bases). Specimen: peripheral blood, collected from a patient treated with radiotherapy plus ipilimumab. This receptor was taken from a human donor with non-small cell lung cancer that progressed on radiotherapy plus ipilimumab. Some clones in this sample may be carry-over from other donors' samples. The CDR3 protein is CASSYGGSGANVLTF. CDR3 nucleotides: TGTGCCAGCAGTTACGGGGGGTCTGGGGCCAACGTCCTGACTTTC.